This paragraph reports one T cell receptor (beta chain). The data belong to a study of blood T cell repertoires in COVID-19. Some clones are missing from TCRdb's copy, which holds only in-frame ones; the method was immunoSEQ multiplex PCR. The repertoire holds some 96,000 clones, with approximately 86% as singletons. V lost 3 bases to trimming and J lost 4 bases; unmatched junction nucleotides: 4. In germline, CDR1 is SGHRS, CDR2 YFSETQ. The CDR3 runs to 15 residues. The sample comprised peripheral blood. The receptor was derived from a man aged 45-65 years with acute or convalescent COVID-19. The chain joins TRBV5-1 to TRBJ2-2, with TRBD1 identical over 9 bases. CDR3 DNA sequence: TGCGCCAGCAGCTCGCGACAGGGGGGCACCGGGGAGCTGTTTTTT. Translating gives CASSSRQGGTGELFF.